What follows are 8 T cell receptor beta chains derived from one specimen sequenced in a study of human T cells and chemical hapten exposure (TCRdb year 2021). Taken with the paper, the label for time point translates to: pre-sensitization, week 0. The meaning of the sample's treatment or condition label: therapeutic diphenylcyclopropenone sensitization with weekly scalp DPC. The protocol used for the library was RACE. The run used a NextSeq 500. TCRdb handled the public reads itself, with Q25 trimming in fastp and clone calling in MiXCR, and kept productive beta chains. Each entry is one CDR3 protein sequence, shown with its most common DNA and genes. For this sample there are tens of thousands of distinct CDR3 sequences; roughly a tenth appear just once. The ten largest clones add up to around 3.9% of the sample. Sequenced here: whole blood, sampled in connection with sensitization to the hapten diphenylcyclopropenone (DPC). The receptors were gathered from a woman in her thirties or forties with alopecia areata. Some clones in this sample may be carry-over from other donors' samples.

The chain links TRBV18 to TRBJ1-2; 7 nucleotides line up with TRBD1. The germline CDR1 and CDR2 sequences are KGHSH and LQKENI. The CDR3 loop spans 13 amino acids. J gave up 6 bases and V 2 bases, and 3 bases lay outside the gene matches. CDR3 sequence: CASSPGQEHGYTF. CDR3 in DNA: TGTGCCAGCTCACCAGGACAGGAACATGGCTACACCTTC.

The chain recombines TRBV7-2 with TRBJ1-2; tentatively, D is TRBD1 (5 bases). CDR1 and CDR2 (germline): SGHTA, FQGNSA. The CDR3 covers 14 residues. V lost 0 bases and J 4 bases, leaving 9 bases between the germline ends. The CDR3 nucleotides read TGTGCCAGCAGCTTAGCGGGGGTACGCTATGGCTACACCTTC. Its protein is CASSLAGVRYGYTF.

This clonotype showed up many times. The chain is built from TRBV7-8 and TRBJ2-2; D unresolved. The CDR3 has 12 residues. V lost 7 bases, J lost 3 bases, and 6 bases lay in between. Germline-derived CDR1 and CDR2 are SGHVS and FQNEAQ. The DNA of the CDR3 is TGTGCCAGCACCCTCCACACCGGGGAGCTGTTTTTT. It yields the protein CASTLHTGELFF.

Many counts were recorded for this clonotype. The chain links TRBV2 to TRBJ1-1; D not resolved. The CDR3 is made up of 12 amino acids. The germline CDR1 and CDR2 sequences are SNHLY and FYNNEI. Trimming left V 7 bases short and J 6 bases short, with 12 bases between. The CDR3, as DNA: TGTGCCAGCACTACAGAATCCCCTGAAGCTTTCTTT. It yields the protein CASTTESPEAFF.

V is TRBV6-2 or TRBV6-3 and J is TRBJ1-1; TRBD1 might be the D (5 bases). This CDR3 contains 14 residues. Trimming shortened V by 2 bases and J by 4 bases, and 11 bases separated the two germline ends. Looked up from germline, CDR1 is MNHEY and CDR2 is SVGEGT. The CDR3 DNA reads TGTGCCAGCAGTTACGGAGGGACGAGCACTGAAGCTTTCTTT. Translated, it gives CASSYGGTSTEAFF.

CDR3 in DNA: TGTGCCAGCAGCCCCTTGGGAGCGGGGGGTTACAATGAGCAGTTCTTC. This translates into CASSPLGAGGYNEQFF. The V gene is TRBV12-3 or TRBV12-4, the J gene TRBJ2-1; 9 bases are shared with TRBD2. The V and J ends lost 6 bases and 4 bases, in that order; junction bases with no gene match: 10. CDR3 length equals 16 residues.

In its sample, this clonotype was seen many times. V gene TRBV24-1 combines with J gene TRBJ1-5; TRBD1 agrees at 7 bases. This CDR3 comprises 14 residues. The germline CDR1 and CDR2 sequences are KGHDR and SFDVKD. J gave up 7 bases and V 7 bases, and 9 bases lay outside the gene matches. The CDR3 sequence: CATRGTGVVQPQHF. The CDR3 bases are TGTGCCACCAGGGGTACAGGGGTTGTGCAGCCCCAGCATTTT.

The J gene is TRBJ2-3, the V gene TRBV27, with 13 bases fitting TRBD2. CDR1 MNHEY and CDR2 SMNVEV come from the germline V gene (reference sequence). The CDR3 is made up of 16 amino acids. V shed 4 bases and J 6 bases; nucleotides not matched to a gene: 7. CDR3 DNA: TGTGCCAGCAGTTGGACTAGCGGGGGCCAGGGGGATACGCAGTATTTT. Protein: CASSWTSGGQGDTQYF.